This T cell receptor (beta chain) was captured by sequencing in a study of response to subunit inactivated influenza vaccine (dated by TCRdb to the late 2010s). Context from the whole study: Deep quantitative T cell receptor repertoire profiling was used in the study to track responses to a trivalent subunit inactivated influenza vaccine.

CDR1 and CDR2 are drawn from the germline V gene (reference sequence): SGHKS, YYEKEE. Clipping removes 2 bases from V and 3 bases from J, with 4 as the unmatched junction base count. The CDR3 sequence holds 15 residues, the cysteine and phenylalanine included. Of all the DNA, just the CDR3 is kept, 45 bases in frame from base 1. Receptors were amplified or captured by RT-PCR. For sequencing, an Illumina HiSeq 2500 was employed. TCRdb cleaned the public reads at Q25 with fastp, built clones with MiXCR and kept in-frame beta chains. Each CDR3 protein appears once, grouped with its most common genes and DNA. Across this sample there are under 850,000 distinct CDR3 sequences, with about 18% seen only once. Together, the top ten hold approximately 10% of the sample. This clonotype was seen only a few times. The target of this receptor is not known. Base-call qualities are not available, and no considerably larger clone is one nucleotide away.

Broader findings and caveats from the paper: It was suggested by the authors that each seasonal influenza vaccination may recruit only a limited number of new T cells.

The sequencing used PBMCs from blood, collected less than 6 days after vaccination. The receptor's source is a man aged 45-65 years who received an inactivated influenza vaccine. Donor details come from another sample of the same person, matched by shared clones. The chain couples TRBV5-5 to TRBJ1-1, and TRBD1 matches 10 of the central bases. In nucleotides, the sequence is TGTGCCAGCAGCTTTGGGGGACAGGGGTACACTGAAGCTTTCTTT. Translated, this is CASSFGGQGYTEAFF. Full variable domain (CDR3 extended with the reference TRBV5-5 and TRBJ1-1 proteins): DAGVTQSPTHLIKTRGQQVTLRCSPISGHKSVSWYQQVLGQGPQFIFQYYEKEERGRGNFPDRFSARQFPNYSSELNVNALLLGDSALYLCASSFGGQGYTEAFFGQGTRLTVV.